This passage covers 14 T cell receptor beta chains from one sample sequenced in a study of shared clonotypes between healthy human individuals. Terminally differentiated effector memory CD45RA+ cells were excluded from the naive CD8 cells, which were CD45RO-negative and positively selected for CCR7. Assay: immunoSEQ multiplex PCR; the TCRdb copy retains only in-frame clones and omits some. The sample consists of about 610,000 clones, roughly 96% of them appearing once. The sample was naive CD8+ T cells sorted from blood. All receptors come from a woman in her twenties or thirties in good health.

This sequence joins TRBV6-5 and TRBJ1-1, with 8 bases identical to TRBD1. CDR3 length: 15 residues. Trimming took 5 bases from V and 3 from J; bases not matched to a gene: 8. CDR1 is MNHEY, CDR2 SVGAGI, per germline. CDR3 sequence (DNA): TGTGCCAGCAGTCCCGACAGGGGAGGGTACACTGAAGCTTTCTTT. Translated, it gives CASSPDRGGYTEAFF.

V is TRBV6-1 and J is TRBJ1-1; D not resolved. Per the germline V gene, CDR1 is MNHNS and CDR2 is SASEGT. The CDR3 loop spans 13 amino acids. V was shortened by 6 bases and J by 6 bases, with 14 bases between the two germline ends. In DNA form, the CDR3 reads TGTGCCAGCAGGGACCTCATGGGCCCTGAAGCTTTCTTT. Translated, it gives CASRDLMGPEAFF.

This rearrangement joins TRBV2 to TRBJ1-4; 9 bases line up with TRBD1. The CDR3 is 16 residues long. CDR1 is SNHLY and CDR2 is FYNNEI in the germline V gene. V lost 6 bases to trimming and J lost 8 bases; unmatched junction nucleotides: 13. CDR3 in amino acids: CASRKKTGGMEEKLFF. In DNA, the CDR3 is TGTGCCAGCAGAAAGAAAACAGGGGGCATGGAGGAAAAACTGTTTTTT. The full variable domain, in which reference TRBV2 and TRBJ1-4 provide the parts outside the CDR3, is EPEVTQTPSHQVTQMGQEVILRCVPISNHLYFYWYRQILGQKVEFLVSFYNNEISEKSEIFDDQFSVERPDGSNFTLKIRSTKLEDSAMYFCASRKKTGGMEEKLFFGSGTQLSVL.

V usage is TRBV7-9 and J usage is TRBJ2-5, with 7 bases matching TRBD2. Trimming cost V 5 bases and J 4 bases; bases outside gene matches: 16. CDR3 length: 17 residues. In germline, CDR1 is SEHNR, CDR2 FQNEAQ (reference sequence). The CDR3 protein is CASSLGWAGDGVETQYF. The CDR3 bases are TGTGCCAGCAGCCTCGGCTGGGCGGGAGATGGAGTAGAGACCCAGTACTTC.

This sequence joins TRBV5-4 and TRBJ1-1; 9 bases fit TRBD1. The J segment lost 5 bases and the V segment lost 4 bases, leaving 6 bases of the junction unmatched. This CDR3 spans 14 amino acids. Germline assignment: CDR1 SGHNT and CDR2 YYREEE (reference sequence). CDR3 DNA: TGTGCCAGCAGCGTGGGACAGGGTGCTACTGAAGCTTTCTTT. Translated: CASSVGQGATEAFF.

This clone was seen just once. CDR3 loop: CASRVQGGTEAFF. The CDR3 DNA follows: TGTGCCAGCAGAGTCCAGGGGGGCACTGAAGCTTTCTTT. The chain uses TRBV5-6 and TRBJ1-1, with 7 bases identical to TRBD1. Unmatched junction bases numbered 5, after V lost 5 bases and J lost 4 bases. Per the germline V gene, CDR1 is SGHDT and CDR2 is YYEEEE. This CDR3 comprises 13 residues.

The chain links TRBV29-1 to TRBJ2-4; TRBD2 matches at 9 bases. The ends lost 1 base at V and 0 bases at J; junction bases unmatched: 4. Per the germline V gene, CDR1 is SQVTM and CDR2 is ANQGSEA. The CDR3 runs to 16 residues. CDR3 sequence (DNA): TGCAGCGTTGAAGGGCTAGCGGGGCTAGCCAAAAACATTCAGTACTTC. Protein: CSVEGLAGLAKNIQYF.

The CDR3 protein is CASSPSYTGELFF. In DNA, the CDR3 is TGTGCCAGCAGCCCAAGCTACACCGGGGAGCTGTTTTTT. J is TRBJ2-2 and V is TRBV11-2; D call uncertain. The CDR3 contains 13 residues. V lost 5 bases and J lost 3, with 7 bases in between. Germline CDR1 and CDR2: SGHAT and FQNNGV.

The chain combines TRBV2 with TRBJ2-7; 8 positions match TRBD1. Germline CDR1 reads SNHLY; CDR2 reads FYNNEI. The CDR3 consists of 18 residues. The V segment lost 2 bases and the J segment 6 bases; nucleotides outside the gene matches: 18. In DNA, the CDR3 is TGTGCCAGCAGTGAATTTGTGCAGGGGGCGGAATCCCCAAGCGAGCAGTACTTC. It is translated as CASSEFVQGAESPSEQYF.

This CDR3 is CASSLSIGATNEKLFF. The CDR3, as DNA: TGTGCCAGCAGTTTATCGATTGGGGCAACTAATGAAAAACTGTTTTTT. The V call is TRBV27, the J call TRBJ1-4, with D unresolved. CDR1 and CDR2 from the germline V gene are MNHEY and SMNVEV (reference sequence). Trimming took off 0 bases at V and 0 bases at J, with 8 bases between the two ends. CDR3 length equals 16 residues.

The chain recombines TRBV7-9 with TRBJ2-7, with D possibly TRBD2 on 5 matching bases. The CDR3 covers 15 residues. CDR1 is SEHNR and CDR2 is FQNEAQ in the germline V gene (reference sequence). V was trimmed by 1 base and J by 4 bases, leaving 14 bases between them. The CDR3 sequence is CASSLVGATPYEQYF. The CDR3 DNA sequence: TGTGCCAGCAGCTTAGTGGGAGCCACCCCTTACGAGCAGTACTTC.

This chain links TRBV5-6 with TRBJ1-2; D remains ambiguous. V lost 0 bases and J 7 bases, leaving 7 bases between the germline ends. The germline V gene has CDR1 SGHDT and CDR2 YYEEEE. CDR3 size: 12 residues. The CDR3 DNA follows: TGTGCCAGCAGCTTGGAAGGGTCTGGCTACACCTTC. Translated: CASSLEGSGYTF.

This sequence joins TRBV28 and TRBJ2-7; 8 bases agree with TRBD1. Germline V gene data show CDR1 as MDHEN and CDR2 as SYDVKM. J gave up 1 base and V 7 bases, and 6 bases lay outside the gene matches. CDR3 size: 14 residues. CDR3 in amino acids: CASIRDRWSYEQYF. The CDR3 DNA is TGTGCCAGCATCCGGGACAGGTGGTCCTACGAGCAGTACTTC.

The CDR3 reads CASSLDGTAYEQYF. The CDR3 DNA sequence: TGTGCCAGCAGCTTGGACGGGACAGCCTACGAGCAGTACTTC. V and J are TRBV5-5 and TRBJ2-7; 7 nucleotides line up with TRBD1. J gave up 2 bases and V 0 bases, and 2 bases lay outside the gene matches. The CDR3 is made up of 14 amino acids. Germline V gene sequence: CDR1 SGHKS, CDR2 YYEKEE (reference sequence).